Presented here are 5 T cell receptor beta chains from one specimen sequenced in a study of identical twins (dated by TCRdb to the mid-2010s). The library was generated by 5' RACE. The sequencer listed for this sample is Illumina HiSeq 2000. TCRdb trimmed the raw reads at Q25, called clones with MiXCR and kept productive beta chains. Identical CDR3 protein sequences are pooled into one entry, listed with their most common genes and DNA. The sample data list roughly 770,000 distinct CDR3 sequences, and roughly 18% of these were observed just once. About an eighth of the sample comes from the top ten. These data also formed part of another study, on T cells expressing NK-cell markers.

Material: PBMCs. The receptors come from a woman aged 18 to 35 in good health.

The chain has TRBV5-1 and TRBJ2-1, with a tentative D call TRBD2 (6 bases). Germline V lookup: CDR1 SGHRS, CDR2 YFSETQ. The CDR3 covers 17 residues. V was clipped by 4 bases and J by 8 bases, with 25 bases between them. CDR3 nucleotides: TGCGCCAGCAGCCCGAAACCGGGACTGGCACTGACCGATGAGCAGTTCTTC. Its translation is CASSPKPGLALTDEQFF. The full variable domain, completed using reference TRBV5-1 and TRBJ2-1, is KAGVTQTPRYLIKTRGQQVTLSCSPISGHRSVSWYQQTPGQGLQFLFEYFSETQRNKGNFPGRFSGRQFSNSRSEMNVSTLELGDSALYLCASSPKPGLALTDEQFFGPGTRLTVL.

This clonotype has more than one count but fewer than ten. The V gene is TRBV6-2 or TRBV6-3, the J gene TRBJ1-1; D unresolved. CDR1 MNHEY and CDR2 SVGEGT come from the germline V gene. Trimming removed 7 bases from V and 1 base from J, with 7 bases in between. The CDR3 is made up of 12 amino acids. The CDR3 DNA follows: TGTGCCAGCACGTTTCGGAACACTGAAGCTTTCTTT. This encodes CASTFRNTEAFF.

This chain connects TRBV3-1 to TRBJ1-6; TRBD1 aligns across 8 bases. In germline, CDR1 is LGHDT, CDR2 YNNKEL (reference sequence). With 1 base clipped from V and 9 bases from J, the junction kept 8 bases outside the gene matches. The CDR3 consists of 16 residues. CDR3 bases: TGTGCCAGCAGCCAAGGACGGACAGGGAGTCGTTCACCCCTCCACTTT. Residues: CASSQGRTGSRSPLHF.

The chain recombines TRBV20-1 with TRBJ2-3; the match to TRBD2 covers 7 bases. Per germline, CDR1 DFQATT and CDR2 SNEGSKA (reference sequence). This CDR3 has 13 residues. Trimming removed 7 bases from V and 1 base from J; junction bases left unmatched: 5. The DNA of the CDR3 is TGCAGTGTGCGGGAGAGGGGCACAGATACGCAGTATTTT. This codes for CSVRERGTDTQYF.

The chain has TRBV12-3 or TRBV12-4 and TRBJ2-2; TRBD1 agrees at 7 bases. CDR3 size: 17 residues. The V and J ends lost 2 bases and 5 bases, in that order; junction bases with no gene match: 11. As DNA, the CDR3 is TGTGCCAGCAGTTTAAGGGGACAGTCCCTGAGGACCGGGGAGCTGTTTTTT. Translating gives CASSLRGQSLRTGELFF.